This entry lists 26 T cell receptor beta chains sequenced from one sample in a study of blood T cell repertoires in COVID-19. This table comes from immunoSEQ multiplex PCR, and its TCRdb copy is limited to in-frame clones, with some not included. The table shows 100,000 to 150,000 clones, with approximately 80% occurring only once. The sequencing sample was made of peripheral blood. These receptors were obtained from a woman aged 50 to 60 with acute or convalescent COVID-19.

The chain employs TRBV28 and TRBJ1-1, with D hard to call. The CDR3 contains 12 residues. Trimming stripped 6 bases from V and 0 bases from J, with 5 bases between. Germline CDR1 reads MDHEN; CDR2 reads SYDVKM. The CDR3 region has the DNA TGTGCCAGCAGATCATTGAACACTGAAGCTTTCTTT. Protein product: CASRSLNTEAFF.

This chain connects TRBV2 to TRBJ1-6; TRBD1 agrees at 8 bases. J was trimmed by 10 bases and V by 8 bases; bases with no gene match: 13. This CDR3 comprises 15 residues. Germline V lookup: CDR1 SNHLY, CDR2 FYNNEI. CDR3: CASATDQGARSPLHF. In DNA, the CDR3 is TGTGCCAGCGCCACGGACCAGGGGGCACGGTCACCCCTCCACTTT.

This clone was observed a handful of times. This chain connects TRBV2 to TRBJ2-1; 10 bases fit TRBD2. The CDR3 sequence is 16 residues long. Germline V CDR1 and CDR2: SNHLY, FYNNEI. The trim removed 7 bases at V and 4 bases at J, leaving 10 bases unmatched. CDR3 loop: CASTFSPSGSYNEQFF. CDR3 DNA sequence: TGTGCCAGCACCTTCTCACCTAGCGGGAGTTACAATGAGCAGTTCTTC.

This rearrangement joins TRBV3-1 (or the pseudogene TRBV3-2) to TRBJ2-1, with 13 bases lining up with TRBD2. Germline V gene sequence: CDR1 LGHDT, CDR2 YNNKEL (reference sequence). The CDR3 extends over 15 amino acids. Trimming removed 0 bases from V and 13 bases from J; junction bases left unmatched: 6. The CDR3 region is CASSQDLGLAGVQFF. CDR3 sequence (DNA): TGTGCCAGCAGCCAAGATCTAGGACTAGCGGGAGTTCAGTTCTTC.

The V gene is TRBV18, the J gene TRBJ2-1; D is undetermined. Germline V gives CDR1 KGHSH, CDR2 LQKENI. Deletions cut 4 bases from V and 0 bases from J, with 7 bases between. This CDR3 region has 14 residues. The CDR3 DNA follows: TGTGCCAGCTCACTAGCAGTCTCCTACAATGAGCAGTTCTTC. Translating gives CASSLAVSYNEQFF.

This chain links TRBV4-2 with TRBJ1-6, with a tentative D call TRBD1 (6 bases). CDR3 length: 15 residues. The V and J ends lost 3 bases and 8 bases respectively, with 14 bases between them. Germline V gene sequence: CDR1 LGHNA, CDR2 YNFKEQ. In DNA, the CDR3 is TGTGCCAGCAGCCAGGAGACAGGCGGATATTCACCCCTCCACTTT. Translation gives CASSQETGGYSPLHF.

The chain couples TRBV15 to TRBJ1-5; D is uncertain. The CDR3 runs to 15 residues. In germline, CDR1 is LNHNV, CDR2 YYDKDF (reference sequence). Trimming left V 4 bases short and J 1 base short, with 11 bases between. The CDR3 loop is CATSKPGYSNQPQHF. The CDR3 coding sequence is TGTGCCACCAGCAAGCCCGGGTACAGCAATCAGCCCCAGCATTTT.

The chain couples TRBV27 to TRBJ2-7; 10 bases map to TRBD2. The CDR3 consists of 15 residues. V dropped 5 bases and J dropped 3; count of bases not matched to a gene: 7. CDR1 and CDR2 (germline): MNHEY, SMNVEV (reference sequence). The CDR3: CASSRLSGRGYEQYF. The DNA for the CDR3 is TGTGCCAGCAGTCGGTTAAGCGGGAGGGGCTACGAGCAGTACTTC.

The chain combines TRBV7-5 with TRBJ2-1; TRBD2, the D gene given by the table, was not confirmed from the DNA. TRBV7-5 is reported as a pseudogene. The CDR3 sequence is 15 residues long. The CDR3 reads CARSFSGVTYNEQFF. For the CDR3, the DNA is TGTGCCAGAAGCTTTAGCGGAGTCACCTACAATGAGCAGTTCTTC.

The chain couples TRBV4-2 to TRBJ2-7, with 12 bases matching TRBD2. Germline V gives CDR1 LGHNA, CDR2 YNFKEQ. This CDR3 spans 18 amino acids. Germline trimming cut 4 bases from V and 1 base from J; bases unmatched to any gene: 11. CDR3 sequence reads: CASSPRNPGLAGSYEQYF. CDR3 nucleotide sequence: TGTGCCAGCAGCCCAAGAAACCCTGGACTAGCGGGGTCCTACGAGCAGTACTTC.

The V call is TRBV5-3, the J call TRBJ1-1, with 7 nucleotides matching TRBD1. TRBV5-3 is labeled an ORF, and its function is uncertain. The CDR3 spans 13 residues. Trimming at V came to 0 bases and at J to 6 bases, leaving 2 bases not matched to a gene. This CDR3 reads CARSLGQGAEAFF. Here the CDR3 DNA reads TGTGCCAGAAGCTTGGGACAGGGCGCTGAAGCTTTCTTT.

The chain combines TRBV19 with TRBJ2-3; 9 positions match TRBD2. Germline V CDR1 and CDR2: LNHDA, SQIVND (reference sequence). The CDR3 contains 16 residues. V shed 5 bases and J 7 bases; nucleotides not matched to a gene: 13. CDR3 nucleotide sequence: TGTGCCAGTAGTGCCCACGAGGCGGGGGGGCTCTATACGCAGTATTTT. Its protein is CASSAHEAGGLYTQYF.

A single count supports this clone. V and J are TRBV7-9 and TRBJ2-1; D remains ambiguous. CDR1 is SEHNR, CDR2 FQNEAQ, per germline (reference sequence). CDR3 size: 15 residues. V lost 1 base and J 2 bases, leaving 9 bases between the germline ends. CDR3 residues: CASSLVWSPYNEQFF. Here the CDR3 DNA reads TGTGCCAGCAGCTTAGTTTGGAGCCCCTACAATGAGCAGTTCTTC. Variable domain in full (rest from reference TRBV7-9 and TRBJ2-1): DTGVSQNPRHKITKRGQNVTFRCDPISEHNRLYWYRQTLGQGPEFLTYFQNEAQLEKSRLLSDRFSAERPKGSFSTLEIQRTEQGDSAMYLCASSLVWSPYNEQFFGPGTRLTVL.

V and J are TRBV7-9 and TRBJ2-2; D unresolved. Germline V gives CDR1 SEHNR, CDR2 FQNEAQ (reference sequence). This CDR3 comprises 14 residues. The germline V and J ends were trimmed by 1 base and 0 bases, with 3 bases remaining between them. The CDR3 loop is CASSLGANTGELFF. CDR3 in DNA: TGTGCCAGCAGCTTAGGAGCGAACACCGGGGAGCTGTTTTTT.

V gene TRBV7-3 combines with J gene TRBJ2-7; the match to TRBD1 covers 9 bases. This CDR3 region has 15 residues. With V trimmed by 2 bases and J by 5 bases, 7 bases remained unmatched. CDR1 SGHTA and CDR2 FQGTGA come from the germline V gene. CDR3 coding DNA: TGTGCCAGCAGCTTATACGGGACAGGGTTTAACGAGCAGTACTTC. It translates to CASSLYGTGFNEQYF. Combining the CDR3 with reference TRBV7-3 and TRBJ2-7 gives the whole variable domain GAGVSQTPSNKVTEKGKYVELRCDPISGHTALYWYRQSLGQGPEFLIYFQGTGAADDSGLPNDRFFAVRPEGSVSTLKIQRTERGDSAVYLCASSLYGTGFNEQYFGPGTRLTVT.

This chain links TRBV19 with TRBJ2-3, with 7 bases matching TRBD1. After removal of 3 bases from V and 3 bases from J, the junction contained 6 bases not matched to a gene. Germline values: CDR1 LNHDA, CDR2 SQIVND (reference sequence). The CDR3 runs 15 residues. CDR3 region: CASSIMTGQTDTQYF. The CDR3 nucleotides are TGTGCCAGTAGTATTATGACAGGGCAGACAGATACGCAGTATTTT. The full variable domain, its missing parts supplied by reference TRBV19 and TRBJ2-3, is DGGITQSPKYLFRKEGQNVTLSCEQNLNHDAMYWYRQDPGQGLRLIYYSQIVNDFQKGDIAEGYSVSREKKESFPLTVTSAQKNPTAFYLCASSIMTGQTDTQYFGPGTRLTVL.

The V and J genes are TRBV18 and TRBJ2-2; 9 bases are a match to TRBD1. The J segment lost 4 bases and the V segment lost 5 bases, leaving 11 bases of the junction unmatched. This CDR3 is 17 amino acids long. CDR1 and CDR2 from the germline V gene are KGHSH and LQKENI. Here the CDR3 DNA reads TGTGCCAGCTCAGCCCTGAGGACAGGGGTGTCCACCGGGGAGCTGTTTTTT. It specifies CASSALRTGVSTGELFF.

V gene TRBV28 combines with J gene TRBJ2-7; D is perhaps TRBD1 (8 bases). This CDR3 is built from 15 residues. Germline V gives CDR1 MDHEN, CDR2 SYDVKM. Trimming took off 5 bases at V and 0 bases at J, with 14 bases between the two ends. The CDR3 here is CASSLTGGASYEQYF. DNA of the CDR3: TGTGCCAGCAGTCTCACAGGGGGGGCCTCCTACGAGCAGTACTTC.

The chain is built from TRBV6-1 and TRBJ1-5; D not certain. The CDR3 length is 15 residues. Trimming took 0 bases from V and 0 from J, leaving 6 bases between them. CDR1 and CDR2 (germline): MNHNS, SASEGT. The CDR3, as DNA: TGTGCCAGCAGTGAAGCTCGGGGTAGCAATCAGCCCCAGCATTTT. Its protein product is CASSEARGSNQPQHF.

This chain connects TRBV6-5 to TRBJ1-2; tentative D call: TRBD1 (5 bases). The V and J ends lost 7 bases and 2 bases respectively, with 11 bases between them. This CDR3 contains 13 residues. Germline assignment: CDR1 MNHEY and CDR2 SVGAGI. The CDR3 protein is CASTGPGNYGYTF. The DNA for the CDR3 is TGTGCCAGCACCGGCCCAGGGAACTATGGCTACACCTTC.

This chain joins TRBV18 and TRBJ2-3; D unresolved. In germline, CDR1 is KGHSH, CDR2 LQKENI. Trimming stripped 6 bases from V and 2 bases from J, with 3 bases between. The CDR3 length is 11 residues. CDR3 sequence: CASSYTDTQYF. The DNA of the CDR3 is TGTGCCAGCTCTTACACAGATACGCAGTATTTT.

The chain carries TRBV19 and TRBJ1-2, with D possibly TRBD1 on 6 matching bases. The germline CDR1 and CDR2 sequences are LNHDA and SQIVND (reference sequence). This CDR3 is built from 14 residues. V lost 0 bases to trimming and J lost 7 bases, with 12 bases between them. The CDR3 DNA reads as TGTGCCAGTAGTATAGAGGCGGGGGCTGGTGGCTACACCTTC. Translating gives CASSIEAGAGGYTF.

The chain couples TRBV10-2 to TRBJ2-5; the D gene is possibly TRBD1 (6 bases). CDR1 WSHSY and CDR2 SAAADI come from the germline V gene. The CDR3 has 13 amino acids. V was shortened by 7 bases and J by 1 base, with 10 bases between the two germline ends. The CDR3 DNA reads as TGCGCCAGCAAAGGACAGCCCCAAGAGACCCAGTACTTC. Its translation: CASKGQPQETQYF.

The rearrangement joins TRBV5-1 to TRBJ2-1, with a possible D match to TRBD2 (5 bases). The CDR3 contains 15 residues. Germline V CDR1 and CDR2: SGHRS, YFSETQ. The V gene lost 3 bases and the J gene lost 4 bases, with 14 bases spanning the gap. CDR3 in DNA: TGCGCCAGCAGCTACAGCGGAGACCATTACAATGAGCAGTTCTTC. It translates to CASSYSGDHYNEQFF.

This clone was seen just once. The rearrangement links TRBV4-2 to TRBJ2-7; 14 bases align to TRBD2. J was trimmed by 5 bases and V by 1 base; bases with no gene match: 1. Germline CDR1 and CDR2: LGHNA and YNFKEQ. The CDR3 spans 15 residues. CDR3 DNA sequence: TGTGCCAGCAGCCAAGGGGGACTAGCGGGGGACGAGCAGTACTTC. This translates into CASSQGGLAGDEQYF.

The CDR3 loop is CSVLTGSKNIQYF. In DNA form, the CDR3 reads TGCAGCGTTCTGACAGGCTCCAAAAACATTCAGTACTTC. The chain carries TRBV29-1 and TRBJ2-4; a possible D gene is TRBD1 (6 bases). The CDR3 spans 13 residues. V lost 5 bases to trimming and J lost 2 bases, with 10 bases between them. The V gene's germline CDR1 is SQVTM and CDR2 ANQGSEA. The variable domain in full, with the rest retrieved from reference TRBV29-1 and TRBJ2-4, is SAVISQKPSRDICQRGTSLTIQCQVDSQVTMMFWYRQQPGQSLTLIATANQGSEATYESGFVIDKFPISRPNLTFSTLTVSNMSPEDSSIYLCSVLTGSKNIQYFGAGTRLSVL.